These 20 T cell receptor beta chains share one sample of origin, sequenced in a study of a mutant IDH1 vaccine in newly diagnosed glioma. No antigen has been assigned to these receptors. Time point noted: week 23, last vaccination. In every dose of vaccine, 300 ug of mutant IDH1 20-mer peptide was given alongside topical imiquimod. TCRdb's table, derived via immunoSEQ multiplex PCR, lists solely in-frame clones and lacks some. The table has 25,000 to 35,000 clones, more than 70% seen once. The specimen comprised PBMCs, sampled from a glioma patient whose treatment included an IDH1 peptide vaccine. The receptor source for this set is a woman aged 18 to 35 with glioma.

The chain carries TRBV28 and TRBJ2-7; TRBD2 aligns across 7 bases. The CDR3 loop spans 13 amino acids. Germline V gene sequence: CDR1 MDHEN, CDR2 SYDVKM. V lost 3 bases, J lost 5 bases, and 4 bases stayed unmatched. CDR3 amino acids: CASSFGLADEQYF. As DNA, the CDR3 is TGTGCCAGCAGTTTCGGGCTAGCGGACGAGCAGTACTTC.

V and J are TRBV27 and TRBJ1-2; 8 bases are shared with TRBD1. Germline trimming cut 5 bases from V and 0 bases from J; bases unmatched to any gene: 11. Germline V gene sequence: CDR1 MNHEY, CDR2 SMNVEV (reference sequence). This CDR3 region has 17 residues. The CDR3: CASSPFPPDRANYGYTF. The CDR3 DNA sequence: TGTGCCAGCAGTCCATTCCCCCCGGACAGGGCTAACTATGGCTACACCTTC.

The CDR3 region is CASSPLRGIDTQYF. The CDR3, as DNA: TGCGCCAGCAGCCCTTTGAGAGGGATAGATACGCAGTATTTT. The J gene is TRBJ2-3, the V gene TRBV4-1, with D possibly TRBD2 on 5 matching bases. CDR1 is MGHRA and CDR2 is YSYEKL in the germline V gene. This CDR3 is built from 14 residues. The germline V and J ends were trimmed by 4 bases and 5 bases, with 13 bases remaining between them.

The table lists this clone with a few counts. V and J are TRBV28 and TRBJ2-1, with D possibly TRBD2 on 6 matching bases. Per germline, CDR1 MDHEN and CDR2 SYDVKM. The CDR3 runs 13 residues. With 6 bases removed from V and 6 bases from J, the gap between germline ends came to 12 bases. The CDR3 DNA sequence: TGTGCCAGCAGACCAGACGGGGGCAATGAGCAGTTCTTC. Amino acid sequence: CASRPDGGNEQFF.

This clone turned up a few times. V and J are TRBV6-1 and TRBJ2-5, with TRBD2 matching 8 bases. V trimming: 4 bases; J trimming: 2 bases; junction bases outside the gene matches: 6. CDR1 and CDR2 (germline): MNHNS, SASEGT. CDR3 size: 15 residues. CDR3 region: CASSALAGEQETQYF. CDR3 bases: TGTGCCAGCAGTGCCCTAGCGGGTGAACAAGAGACCCAGTACTTC.

The V gene is TRBV29-1, the J gene TRBJ1-2; no clear D gene. The CDR3 is 11 residues long. Per the germline V gene, CDR1 is SQVTM and CDR2 is ANQGSEA. V was clipped by 4 bases and J by 8 bases, with 11 bases between them. CDR3 sequence (DNA): TGCAGCGTTGGGCTTACGGACGGCTACACCTTC. Residues: CSVGLTDGYTF.

The chain employs TRBV6-1 and TRBJ2-2, with D perhaps TRBD1 or TRBD2 (5 bases each). CDR3 size: 13 residues. Trimming took 8 bases from V and 4 from J, leaving 11 bases between them. Germline V CDR1 and CDR2: MNHNS, SASEGT. This CDR3 is CASGSQGTGELFF. The CDR3 nucleotides are TGTGCCAGCGGGAGCCAGGGCACCGGGGAGCTGTTTTTT.

The J gene is TRBJ2-7, the V gene TRBV18, with a tentative D call TRBD2 (6 bases). The V end lost 1 base, the J end lost 7 bases, and 11 bases lay between the germline ends. CDR1 is KGHSH and CDR2 is LQKENI in the germline V gene. This CDR3 has 13 amino acids. CDR3 nucleotide sequence: TGTGCCAGCTCACCACTCTCGGGGGAGGAGCAGTACTTC. Residues: CASSPLSGEEQYF.

DNA for the CDR3: TGTGCCAGCAACAGCCTGGCGGGGGAGCAGTACTTC. It yields the protein CASNSLAGEQYF. The chain joins TRBV7-9 to TRBJ2-7, with D tentatively TRBD2 (6 bases). The CDR3 extends over 12 amino acids. Germline lookup yields CDR1 SEHNR and CDR2 FQNEAQ (reference sequence). V dropped 7 bases and J dropped 7 bases, with 14 bases sitting between them.

This chain connects TRBV13 to TRBJ2-7; D is tentatively TRBD1 or TRBD2 (5 bases each). Germline CDR1 is PRHDT and CDR2 is FYEKMQ (reference sequence). V was shortened by 3 bases and J by 3 bases, with 15 bases between the two germline ends. The CDR3 sequence is 15 residues long. The CDR3 protein is CASSFGGTSDYEQYF. The CDR3 nucleotides are TGTGCCAGCAGCTTTGGGGGAACTAGTGACTACGAGCAGTACTTC.

This clone showed up just a few times. The CDR3 bases are TGTGCCATCGGAGGCTCAGGGAATAATCAGCCCCAGCATTTT. Translation: CAIGGSGNNQPQHF. The chain is built from TRBV10-3 and TRBJ1-5, with D tentatively TRBD1 (5 bases). Germline CDR1 ENHRY, CDR2 SYGVKD. The V gene lost 8 bases and the J gene lost 4 bases, with 15 bases spanning the gap. The CDR3 is 14 amino acids.

The rearrangement joins TRBV19 to TRBJ2-2; weak D call: TRBD1 (6 bases). The V end lost 9 bases, the J end lost 5 bases, and 13 bases lay between the germline ends. The CDR3 consists of 13 residues. CDR1 and CDR2 from the germline V gene are LNHDA and SQIVND (reference sequence). CDR3 DNA sequence: TGTGCCAGCGTTGACAGGTTAACCGGGGAGCTGTTTTTT. It translates to CASVDRLTGELFF.

This chain uses TRBV4-1 with TRBJ2-7; TRBD1 matches at 10 bases. The V gene's germline CDR1 is MGHRA and CDR2 YSYEKL. The length of the CDR3 is 16 residues. With 4 bases clipped from V and 1 base from J, the junction kept 7 bases outside the gene matches. The CDR3 loop reads CASSRNPGQGSYEQYF. The CDR3 DNA is TGCGCCAGCAGCCGCAACCCGGGACAGGGGTCCTACGAGCAGTACTTC.

The rearrangement joins TRBV7-2 to TRBJ1-3, with 7 bases aligning to TRBD1. With 5 bases clipped from V and 1 base from J, the junction kept 5 bases outside the gene matches. CDR3 length: 15 amino acids. Germline V gene data show CDR1 as SGHTA and CDR2 as FQGNSA. CDR3 region: CASSSQGVSGNTIYF. Here the CDR3 DNA reads TGTGCCAGCAGCAGTCAGGGGGTATCTGGAAACACCATATATTTT.

The chain uses TRBV6-4 and TRBJ1-2, with 12 positions matching TRBD1. The germline gives CDR1 MRHNA, CDR2 SNTAGT. J was trimmed by 5 bases and V by 6 bases; bases with no gene match: 7. This CDR3 spans 15 amino acids. In DNA, the CDR3 is TGTGCCAGCAGCCCCGGGACAGGGGGCGTGTATGGCTACACCTTC. Residues: CASSPGTGGVYGYTF.

The rearrangement joins TRBV7-9 to TRBJ2-2, with D possibly matching TRBD1 (6 bases). Germline CDR1 and CDR2: SEHNR and FQNEAQ (reference sequence). V dropped 5 bases and J dropped 1 base, with 11 bases sitting between them. There are 15 residues in the CDR3. CDR3: CASSKGTLNTGELFF. CDR3 bases: TGTGCCAGCAGCAAAGGGACACTGAACACCGGGGAGCTGTTTTTT.

This chain joins TRBV15 and TRBJ1-3; possibly TRBD1 for D (5 bases). The CDR3 contains 14 residues. Trimming pared 6 bases from V and 0 bases from J, leaving 9 bases between. Germline V CDR1 and CDR2: LNHNV, YYDKDF (reference sequence). CDR3 DNA sequence: TGTGCCACCAGAACAGGCATCTCTGGAAACACCATATATTTT. Translation: CATRTGISGNTIYF.

The chain links TRBV6-7 to TRBJ2-7; D may be TRBD2 (5 bases). TRBV6-7 is assigned to the ORF class and has an uncertain function. V lost 1 base and J lost 3, with 19 bases in between. This CDR3 spans 17 amino acids. CDR3 residues: CASSYLREKLSGYEQYF. CDR3 in DNA: TGTGCCAGCAGTTACTTGAGGGAGAAGCTTTCCGGCTACGAGCAGTACTTC.

The chain carries TRBV28 and TRBJ1-1, with unresolved D. Trimming removed 5 bases at V and 11 bases at J, with 18 bases between. The CDR3 spans 13 residues. The V gene's germline CDR1 is MDHEN and CDR2 SYDVKM. The CDR3 loop is CASSPPSGATAFF. CDR3 nucleotide sequence: TGTGCCAGCAGTCCTCCCAGTGGAGCCACGGCTTTCTTT.

This chain links TRBV29-1 with TRBJ2-4, with 11 bases identical to TRBD1. The CDR3 runs to 12 residues. Germline values: CDR1 SQVTM, CDR2 ANQGSEA. Trimming cost V 3 bases and J 13 bases; bases outside gene matches: 5. The CDR3 bases are TGCAGCGTTGATATGGGACAGGGGGTCCAGTACTTC. It codes for CSVDMGQGVQYF.